This TCR beta chain was sequenced for a study of technical replicates of blood from a handful of donors. The repertoire was sequenced with immunoSEQ multiplex PCR; TCRdb's copy has only in-frame clones and lacks some. The sample consists of 65,000 to 85,000 clones, around 96% of them appearing once. The CDR3 sequence is 13 residues long. From germline, CDR1 is SQVTM and CDR2 ANQGSEA. V was trimmed by 5 bases and J by 2 bases, leaving 9 bases between them. The sequence was obtained from a human donor in good health. Sequencing was done on a sample of T cells isolated from PBMCs. This chain links TRBV29-1 with TRBJ1-4, with a tentative D call TRBD1 (6 bases). CDR3 DNA sequence: TGCAGCGTTACAGGGCAGACTAATGAAAAACTGTTTTTT. It specifies CSVTGQTNEKLFF.